A single sample gave rise to the 26 T cell receptor beta chains below, sequenced in a study of T cell responses to AZD1222 COVID-19 vaccine. Here immunoSEQ multiplex PCR was the method, and the copy in TCRdb shows in-frame clones only, minus some. The data show about 180,000 clones, 75% to 90% seen once. The specimen comprised peripheral blood, sampled on day 0 of AZD1222 vaccination. The receptors shown here come from an adult in good health.

The chain uses TRBV6-5 and TRBJ1-5, with D hard to call. This CDR3 has 14 residues. CDR1 is MNHEY, CDR2 SVGAGI, per germline. Trimming removed 2 bases from V and 3 bases from J, with 8 bases in between. The CDR3 DNA sequence: TGTGCCAGCAGTTACCGCTCACACAATCAGCCCCAGCATTTT. Translation: CASSYRSHNQPQHF.

The rearrangement joins TRBV5-4 to TRBJ2-7; D not certain. The germline CDR1 and CDR2 sequences are SGHNT and YYREEE (reference sequence). There are 12 residues in the CDR3. V was clipped by 0 bases and J by 6 bases, with 7 bases between them. CDR3: CASSLDGREQYV. CDR3 bases: TGTGCCAGCAGCTTGGACGGCCGCGAGCAGTACGTC.

This clone was seen a single time. This chain joins TRBV4-1 and TRBJ1-2; the D is unclear. The CDR3 is made up of 15 amino acids. Germline CDR1 reads MGHRA; CDR2 reads YSYEKL. V was shortened by 2 bases and J by 7 bases, with 17 bases between the two germline ends. CDR3 sequence reads: CASSQLYSVSSGYTF. The CDR3 DNA reads as TGCGCCAGCAGCCAATTGTACTCGGTCTCCTCTGGCTACACCTTC.

The chain carries TRBV5-1 and TRBJ2-3; tentatively, D is TRBD1 or TRBD2 (5 bases each). This CDR3 is built from 17 residues. V was trimmed by 2 bases and J by 3 bases, leaving 19 bases between them. Per the germline V gene, CDR1 is SGHRS and CDR2 is YFSETQ. In DNA, the CDR3 is TGCGCCAGCAGCTTTACCGGGACCCCCGCCCCTACAGATACGCAGTATTTT. Protein: CASSFTGTPAPTDTQYF.

The chain is built from TRBV4-1 and TRBJ2-3; weak D call: TRBD1 (5 bases). With 1 base removed from V and 1 base from J, the gap between germline ends came to 12 bases. Germline loops: CDR1 MGHRA, CDR2 YSYEKL. This CDR3 has 16 amino acids. This CDR3 is CASSQGVGLRTDTQYF. CDR3 DNA sequence: TGCGCCAGCAGCCAAGGTGTGGGGCTCCGCACAGATACGCAGTATTTT.

The chain uses TRBV10-3 and TRBJ2-7; D possibly corresponds to TRBD1 (5 bases). The CDR3 runs 18 residues. The germline V gene encodes CDR1 ENHRY and CDR2 SYGVKD. V shed 0 bases and J shed 4 bases, with 22 bases lying between them. CDR3 DNA: TGTGCCATCAGTGAGTCTTCTAAAAGGGGCGCGGAGAGTTACGAGCAGTACGTC. Translation gives CAISESSKRGAESYEQYV.

CDR3 coding DNA: TGTGCCAGCAGTTACTCTCCGACCAGGGGTCGCAACACCATATATTTT. Protein: CASSYSPTRGRNTIYF. This chain connects TRBV6-6 to TRBJ1-3, with D possibly matching TRBD1 (6 bases). The CDR3 covers 16 residues. Germline lookup yields CDR1 MNHNY and CDR2 SVGAGI (reference sequence). With 0 bases removed from V and 7 bases from J, the gap between germline ends came to 16 bases.

This chain joins TRBV9 and TRBJ1-1; 8 nucleotides line up with TRBD1. The CDR3 loop spans 16 amino acids. J was trimmed by 3 bases and V by 3 bases; bases with no gene match: 10. Germline CDR1 reads SGDLS; CDR2 reads YYNGEE. CDR3 amino acids: CASSGRLDRADTEAFF. The CDR3 DNA reads TGTGCCAGCAGCGGTCGTCTGGACAGGGCGGACACTGAAGCTTTCTTT.

The genes are TRBV5-4 and TRBJ2-3; maybe TRBD1 (6 bases). Germline CDR1 reads SGHNT; CDR2 reads YYREEE (reference sequence). V gave up 0 bases and J gave up 1 base, with 12 bases separating them. CDR3 length equals 16 residues. In DNA, the CDR3 is TGTGCCAGCAGCTTGGATGGGGGCCGCGGCACAGATACGCAGTATTTT. It translates to CASSLDGGRGTDTQYF.

The chain couples TRBV19 to TRBJ1-5; 8 bases map to TRBD1. The V gene end was trimmed by 4 bases and the J gene end by 0 bases; junction bases not matched to a gene: 2. CDR3 length: 15 amino acids. Germline V CDR1 and CDR2: LNHDA, SQIVND (reference sequence). CDR3 coding DNA: TGTGCCAGTAGTAGGGGACAGGATAGCAATCAGCCCCAGCATTTT. This gives the protein CASSRGQDSNQPQHF.

The chain recombines TRBV9 with TRBJ1-1; tentatively, D is TRBD1 (5 bases). V lost 2 bases and J lost 1, with 6 bases in between. Germline V CDR1 and CDR2: SGDLS, YYNGEE. This CDR3 has 13 amino acids. The DNA for the CDR3 is TGTGCCAGCAGCGTGAGGGGGAACACTGAAGCTTTCTTT. Protein: CASSVRGNTEAFF.

This clone turned up a few times. This rearrangement joins TRBV7-6 to TRBJ1-1; no firm D call. V lost 5 bases, J lost 6 bases, and 16 bases lay in between. Germline V gene data show CDR1 as SGHVS and CDR2 as FNYEAQ. The CDR3 sequence is 14 residues long. The CDR3 DNA follows: TGTGCCAGCAGCCTAAGGACGGAAAGTTCTGAAGCTTTCTTT. Amino acids: CASSLRTESSEAFF.

The gene calls are TRBV21-1 and TRBJ1-2; the table's D call of TRBD1 was not tested on the DNA. TRBV21-1 is shown as a pseudogene. This CDR3 spans 16 amino acids. CDR3 sequence: CASSKEERGGRYGYTF. The CDR3 nucleotides are TGTGCCAGCAGCAAAGAGGAAAGAGGGGGCCGCTATGGCTACACCTTC.

The V call is TRBV7-9, the J call TRBJ1-3; D is undetermined. V was clipped by 3 bases and J by 3 bases, with 9 bases between them. The CDR3 totals 14 residues. CDR1 is SEHNR and CDR2 is FQNEAQ in the germline V gene (reference sequence). CDR3 sequence reads: CASSLEGYGNTIYF. The CDR3, as DNA: TGTGCCAGCAGCTTGGAGGGTTATGGAAACACCATATATTTT.

The rearrangement joins TRBV30 to TRBJ1-1; 9 nucleotides match TRBD1. This CDR3 spans 14 amino acids. Trimming cost V 0 bases and J 5 bases; bases outside gene matches: 4. Germline CDR1 is GTSNPN and CDR2 is SVGIG (reference sequence). CDR3 sequence: CAWSVWTGETEAFF. CDR3 DNA sequence: TGTGCCTGGAGTGTTTGGACAGGGGAGACTGAAGCTTTCTTT.

The rearrangement links TRBV5-1 to TRBJ2-1; D tentatively fits TRBD1 or TRBD2 (5 bases each). Trimming pared 4 bases from V and 0 bases from J, leaving 17 bases between. The germline V gene encodes CDR1 SGHRS and CDR2 YFSETQ. This CDR3 is built from 17 residues. Here the CDR3 DNA reads TGCGCCAGCAGCCTCAGCCGGGACCCGGGCTCCTACAATGAGCAGTTCTTC. Residues: CASSLSRDPGSYNEQFF.

V gene TRBV6-6 combines with J gene TRBJ1-2, with D possibly matching TRBD1 (5 bases). With 6 bases removed from V and 3 bases from J, the gap between germline ends came to 17 bases. The CDR3 is 15 residues long. Germline-derived CDR1 and CDR2 are MNHNY and SVGAGI (reference sequence). The CDR3 coding sequence is TGTGCCAGCAGAAAGGGAGGGGCCGAAGACTATGGCTACACCTTC. Translation: CASRKGGAEDYGYTF.

The chain carries TRBV6-1 and TRBJ1-6; D not certain. The CDR3 totals 12 residues. Germline V gives CDR1 MNHNS, CDR2 SASEGT. Trimming shortened V by 0 bases and J by 14 bases, and 8 bases separated the two germline ends. The CDR3 is CASSEATVSLHF. CDR3 nucleotide sequence: TGTGCCAGCAGTGAAGCCACAGTATCCCTCCACTTT.

This chain connects TRBV10-1 to TRBJ2-3, with 7 bases identical to TRBD2. Germline V CDR1 and CDR2: WNHNN, SYGVQD (reference sequence). The trim removed 0 bases at V and 6 bases at J, leaving 0 bases unmatched. The CDR3 is 13 amino acids. CDR3 loop: CASSESAGDTQYF. CDR3 DNA: TGCGCCAGCAGTGAGTCAGCGGGGGATACGCAGTATTTT.

The chain couples TRBV29-1 to TRBJ2-7; D might be TRBD1 or TRBD2, each matching 5 bases. CDR1 and CDR2 (germline): SQVTM, ANQGSEA. Trimming removed 4 bases from V and 6 bases from J, with 13 bases in between. The CDR3 extends over 12 amino acids. CDR3 sequence reads: CSVVGESGEQYV. DNA of the CDR3: TGCAGCGTTGTGGGGGAATCAGGCGAGCAGTACGTC.

J is TRBJ1-2 and V is TRBV24-1; 8 bases map to TRBD1. J lost 8 bases, V lost 3 bases, and 10 bases had no gene match. Germline-derived CDR1 and CDR2 are KGHDR and SFDVKD. The CDR3 consists of 15 residues. DNA of the CDR3: TGTGCCACCAGTGATACGACAGGGGCGCCTGGCGGCTACACCTTC. This translates into CATSDTTGAPGGYTF.

The CDR3 loop reads CASSPTGAGIQYF. CDR3 DNA sequence: TGTGCCAGCAGTCCGACAGGGGCGGGCATTCAGTACTTC. This chain joins TRBV6-5 and TRBJ2-4; 8 nucleotides line up with TRBD1. V trimming: 5 bases; J trimming: 9 bases; junction bases outside the gene matches: 6. Germline assignment: CDR1 MNHEY and CDR2 SVGAGI. CDR3 length: 13 amino acids.

The gene calls are TRBV4-1 and TRBJ2-7; 13 bases are shared with TRBD2. CDR3 length equals 18 residues. Losses at the gene ends were 0 bases for V and 2 bases for J; bases not matched to a gene: 7. Germline assignment: CDR1 MGHRA and CDR2 YSYEKL. The CDR3 loop is CASSQDSGLAGATYEQYF. The CDR3, as DNA: TGCGCCAGCAGCCAAGATTCTGGACTAGCGGGGGCAACCTACGAGCAGTACTTC.

J is TRBJ1-3 and V is TRBV5-4; D is undetermined. Germline V CDR1 and CDR2: SGHNT, YYREEE (reference sequence). Trimming stripped 4 bases from V and 0 bases from J, with 8 bases between. The CDR3 consists of 14 residues. CDR3 protein: CASSRTDSGNTIYF. Written as DNA, the CDR3 is TGTGCCAGCAGCAGGACTGACTCTGGAAACACCATATATTTT.

The chain is built from TRBV6-5 and TRBJ2-5; TRBD2 agrees at 12 bases. Germline V lookup: CDR1 MNHEY, CDR2 SVGAGI. This CDR3 is 15 amino acids long. V dropped 8 bases and J dropped 2; count of bases not matched to a gene: 6. The CDR3: CASGSSGGEQETQYF. CDR3 nucleotides: TGTGCCAGCGGCTCTAGCGGGGGGGAGCAAGAGACCCAGTACTTC.

The chain links TRBV11-2 to TRBJ2-1; 15 bases map to TRBD2. Germline values: CDR1 SGHAT, CDR2 FQNNGV. J lost 0 bases, V lost 6 bases, and 9 bases had no gene match. CDR3 length: 19 residues. The CDR3 nucleotides read TGTGCCAGCAGACAACCGGGACTAGCGGGGGGAAGCTCCTACAATGAGCAGTTCTTC. As protein: CASRQPGLAGGSSYNEQFF.